A selection of T cell receptor beta chains follows, all from one sample in a study of T cell repertoires in cytomegalovirus infection. One entry per CDR3 protein results from TCRdb running MiXCR on the reads. This table holds almost 550,000 distinct CDR3 sequences, approximately 15% found once. Sequencing used CD8+ T cells from PBMCs. These TCRs come from a human donor in good health (CMV status not recorded). Some clones in this sample may be carry-over from other donors' samples. Both conserved end residues are part of each CDR3. The D gene is left open where the match is weak. Rows may omit the clone size; those that give it use once, few, many or a size class.

j_gene,d_gene,abundance,v_gene,CDR3nt,CDR3aa
TRBJ2-7,TRBD2,few,TRBV11-2,TGTGCCAGCAGCCTTAGGGAAGGACTAGCGGGACACGAGCAGTACTTC,CASSLREGLAGHEQYF
TRBJ1-1,.,many,TRBV7-2,TGTGCCAGCCAAGGGGGGCTCACTGAAGCTTTCTTT,CASQGGLTEAFF
TRBJ2-5,TRBD1,once,TRBV7-3,TGTGCCAGCAGCTTAGGACAGGAAAAGATCCAGTACTTC,CASSLGQEKIQYF
TRBJ2-4,TRBD1,.,TRBV29-1,TGCAGCGCGGAGGACAGGGACAAAAACATTCAGTACTTC,CSAEDRDKNIQYF
TRBJ1-1,.,many,TRBV11-2,TGTGCCAGCAGCTTAGCTATGGGCGGGAACACTGAAGCTTTCTTT,CASSLAMGGNTEAFF
TRBJ2-2,.,.,TRBV28,TGTGCCAGCAGCGGCTGGGTCACCGGGGAGCTGTTTTTT,CASSGWVTGELFF
TRBJ1-6,.,many,TRBV19,TGTGCCAGTACTACACGCGGGGAGGCCAATTCACCCCTCCACTTT,CASTTRGEANSPLHF
TRBJ2-7,.,.,TRBV4-1,TGCGCCAGCAGCCAAGCGAGGGACGCCGAGCAGTACTTC,CASSQARDAEQYF
TRBJ1-5,TRBD1,many,TRBV27,TGTGCCAGCGGAATCGACAGGGGGAATCAGCCCCAGCATTTT,CASGIDRGNQPQHF
TRBJ2-1,TRBD2,many,TRBV7-9,TGTGCCAGCAGCTTGAAAGCGGGGGCCTACAATGAGCAGTTCTTC,CASSLKAGAYNEQFF
TRBJ1-3,.,many,TRBV7-6,TGTGCCAGCAGCTTAGACCTTAGCTCTGGAAACACCATATATTTT,CASSLDLSSGNTIYF
TRBJ2-1,TRBD2,many,TRBV7-2,TGTGCCAGCAGCTTAGCGGTTTGGCTAGCGGGAACGAATGAGCAGTTCTTC,CASSLAVWLAGTNEQFF
TRBJ2-1,TRBD1,.,TRBV29-1,TGCAGCGTTGCACCCCGGACAGGGGAATCCTACAATGAGCAGTCCTTC,CSVAPRTGESYNEQSF
TRBJ2-7,.,.,TRBV28,TGTGCCAGCAGTTTAGACTGGGCCACCTACGAGCAGTACTTC,CASSLDWATYEQYF
TRBJ2-3,.,many,TRBV7-8,TGTGCCAGCAGCCCACTCGGAACAGACACTTTTAGCACAGATACGCAGTATTTT,CASSPLGTDTFSTDTQYF
TRBJ2-7,TRBD2,many,TRBV4-2,TGTGCCAGCAGCCCCCTGACTAGCGGGAGTGCCTACGAGCAGTACTTC,CASSPLTSGSAYEQYF
TRBJ2-2,TRBD1,few,TRBV27,TGTGCCAGCAGCACCTATACAGGGGGCCGGGGTACCGGGGAGCTGTTTTTT,CASSTYTGGRGTGELFF
TRBJ2-7,.,.,TRBV7-6,TGTACCAGCAGCTTAGAGAGAAACTACGAGCAGTACTTC,CTSSLERNYEQYF
TRBJ1-2,.,many,TRBV7-9,TGTGCCAGCACCCCCCGGGACCCCTTTTGGGGCTACACCTTC,CASTPRDPFWGYTF
TRBJ2-1,TRBD2,many,TRBV6-1,TGTGCCAGCGGCAGGCCTAGCGGGACTTCCTACAATGAGCAGTTCTTC,CASGRPSGTSYNEQFF
TRBJ2-3,.,many,TRBV6-1,TGTGCCAGCAGTGAAATCCGCCCCGCCGGGCAGCGGCCCTCTAGCACAGATACGCAGTATTTT,CASSEIRPAGQRPSSTDTQYF
TRBJ2-5,.,many,TRBV11-2,TGTGCCAGCAGCTTAGATCTAGGACCGGGTGGAGAGACCCAGTACTTC,CASSLDLGPGGETQYF
TRBJ1-1,.,.,TRBV20-1,TGCAGTGCTAGAGCTCAGGGGCAGTTTGAAGCTTTCTTT,CSARAQGQFEAFF
TRBJ2-1,TRBD2,.,TRBV7-1,TGTGCCAGCGCCTCGACTAGCGGGGGGCCGTACAATAAGCAGTTCTTC,CASASTSGGPYNKQFF
TRBJ2-1,.,few,TRBV10-3,TGTGCCATCAGTGAAAACGGCAATGAGCAGTTCTTC,CAISENGNEQFF
TRBJ1-4,.,.,TRBV28,TGTGCCAGCAGGAGACAAACTCCAACTAATGAAAAACTGTTTTTT,CASRRQTPTNEKLFF
TRBJ2-7,TRBD2,few,TRBV6-6,TGTGCCAGCAGTTATCGCGGGAGAGGCGCTGAGCAGTACTTC,CASSYRGRGAEQYF
TRBJ1-1,TRBD1,.,TRBV28,TGTGCCAGCAGCGGGGACAGGGACCTGAACACTGAAGCTTTCTTT,CASSGDRDLNTEAFF
TRBJ2-7,.,many,TRBV7-9,TGTGCCAGCAGCTTAGAGAGGCGGACCTACGAGCAGTACTTC,CASSLERRTYEQYF
TRBJ2-1,TRBD2,few,TRBV9,TGTGCCAGCAGCGTGGATAGCGGGGGGCCTAGCTCCTACAATGAGCAGTTCTTC,CASSVDSGGPSSYNEQFF
TRBJ1-5,.,few,TRBV7-8,TGTGCCAGCAGCTTCCCGGAGGGGGTTGAGCATTTT,CASSFPEGVEHF
TRBJ2-1,TRBD2,many,TRBV11-3,TGTGCCAGCAGCTTACTAGCGGGGGGTCCCTACAATGAGCAGTTCTTC,CASSLLAGGPYNEQFF
TRBJ2-7,.,many,TRBV11-2,TGTGCCAGCAGCTTAGGGTTGTCTTTTTCCCTCTACGAGCAGTACTTC,CASSLGLSFSLYEQYF